A single sample is the source of the 20 T cell receptor beta chains below, sequenced in a study of blood T cell repertoires in COVID-19. The data were produced by immunoSEQ multiplex PCR, yet TCRdb's version contains in-frame clones alone and is incomplete. In the table there are 88,000 or so clones, around 79% of which are singletons. The sequencing input was peripheral blood. The receptor set was obtained from a human donor in a cohort sampled during active COVID-19.

This clone showed up just a few times. Other DNA sequences in this sample translate to the same CDR3. V gene TRBV2 combines with J gene TRBJ1-5, with D maybe TRBD1 (6 bases). Germline assignment: CDR1 SNHLY and CDR2 FYNNEI. V lost 8 bases and J lost 1, with 9 bases in between. The CDR3 totals 13 residues. CDR3 bases: TGTGCCAGCCGAGGACAGAGCAATCAGCCCCAGCATTTT. Translation gives CASRGQSNQPQHF.

V is TRBV2 and J is TRBJ2-5, with 11 positions matching TRBD1. V gave up 7 bases and J gave up 5 bases; unmatched junction bases: 9. CDR1 and CDR2 from the germline V gene are SNHLY and FYNNEI. This CDR3 spans 15 amino acids. In DNA, the CDR3 is TGTGCCAGCACCGGACAGGGGGCGCTCCCTGAGACCCAGTACTTC. Its protein product is CASTGQGALPETQYF. The complete variable domain, with remaining parts taken from reference TRBV2 and TRBJ2-5, reads EPEVTQTPSHQVTQMGQEVILRCVPISNHLYFYWYRQILGQKVEFLVSFYNNEISEKSEIFDDQFSVERPDGSNFTLKIRSTKLEDSAMYFCASTGQGALPETQYFGPGTRLLVL.

The sample holds one count of this clone. The chain employs TRBV10-3 and TRBJ2-7; possibly TRBD2 for D (5 bases). V dropped 4 bases and J dropped 4 bases, with 23 bases sitting between them. The V gene's germline CDR1 is ENHRY and CDR2 SYGVKD. This CDR3 spans 17 amino acids. CDR3 nucleotides: TGTGCCATCAGTGGGTCCCCCACTAGATTAGCCTCGTACGAGCAGTACTTC. Encoded protein: CAISGSPTRLASYEQYF.

This chain connects TRBV19 to TRBJ2-3, with D perhaps matching TRBD2 (6 bases). CDR1 is LNHDA and CDR2 is SQIVND in the germline V gene (reference sequence). The CDR3 runs to 14 residues. The V and J ends lost 5 bases and 0 bases respectively, with 9 bases between them. CDR3 in amino acids: CASSSGESTDTQYF. The CDR3 region has the DNA TGTGCCAGTAGTTCGGGAGAGAGCACAGATACGCAGTATTTT.

This clone came up once. The rearrangement links TRBV9 to TRBJ2-7; a possible D gene is TRBD1 (6 bases). This CDR3 region has 14 residues. The V end was cut by 3 bases, the J end by 0 bases, with 10 bases between. Germline V CDR1 and CDR2: SGDLS, YYNGEE. DNA of the CDR3: TGTGCCAGCAGCGCTACACAGGGCTCCTACGAGCAGTACTTC. Protein sequence: CASSATQGSYEQYF.

This clone was observed a single time. This chain links TRBV18 with TRBJ1-2; D is possibly TRBD1 (5 bases). V lost 3 bases and J 7 bases, leaving 18 bases between the germline ends. Germline CDR1 KGHSH, CDR2 LQKENI. The CDR3 runs to 15 residues. For the CDR3, the DNA is TGTGCCAGCTCACCGGACCAGGGCAGGGAAGGTGGCTACACCTTC. Amino acid sequence: CASSPDQGREGGYTF.

The chain links TRBV10-3 to TRBJ1-5; D ambiguous. There are 16 residues in the CDR3. The V gene's germline CDR1 is ENHRY and CDR2 SYGVKD. The V end lost 0 bases, the J end lost 0 bases, and 9 bases lay between the germline ends. The CDR3 sequence is CAISESADYSNQPQHF. For the CDR3, the DNA is TGTGCCATCAGTGAGTCCGCGGACTATAGCAATCAGCCCCAGCATTTT.

This chain connects TRBV25-1 to TRBJ1-2, with a weak D call TRBD1 (6 bases). Germline V lookup: CDR1 MGHDK, CDR2 SYGVNS. The germline V and J ends were trimmed by 8 bases and 7 bases, with 20 bases remaining between them. The CDR3 spans 14 residues. Here the CDR3 DNA reads TGTGCCAGCGCTGGGGGGGCCCAGGGGTTTGGCTACACCTTC. Translated, it gives CASAGGAQGFGYTF.

V usage is TRBV6-5 and J usage is TRBJ1-2; 7 nucleotides match TRBD1. The ends lost 2 bases at V and 4 bases at J; junction bases unmatched: 7. The germline gives CDR1 MNHEY, CDR2 SVGAGI. The CDR3 has 15 residues. CDR3 coding DNA: TGTGCCAGCAGTTACGGTAGGGGACAGCGCTATGGCTACACCTTC. Amino acids: CASSYGRGQRYGYTF.

The chain is built from TRBV2 and TRBJ1-1; tentatively, D is TRBD1 (6 bases). The CDR3 totals 14 residues. Trimming cost V 2 bases and J 11 bases, with 18 bases left between them. The germline V gene has CDR1 SNHLY and CDR2 FYNNEI. In nucleotides, the CDR3 is TGTGCCAGCAGTGAACTCTACAGGGAGGGAGCGGCTTTCTTT. This sequence encodes CASSELYREGAAFF. Full variable domain (missing parts from reference TRBV2 and TRBJ1-1): EPEVTQTPSHQVTQMGQEVILRCVPISNHLYFYWYRQILGQKVEFLVSFYNNEISEKSEIFDDQFSVERPDGSNFTLKIRSTKLEDSAMYFCASSELYREGAAFFGQGTRLTVV.

CDR3 amino acids: CASSYSGSFSDTQYF. CDR3 coding DNA: TGTGCCAGCAGTTACTCCGGGAGTTTCTCAGATACGCAGTATTTT. The V call is TRBV6-5, the J call TRBJ2-3, with D perhaps matching TRBD2 (6 bases). The germline gives CDR1 MNHEY, CDR2 SVGAGI. This CDR3 contains 15 residues. The V end was cut by 0 bases, the J end by 4 bases, with 11 bases between.

The table lists this clone with a few counts. This sequence joins TRBV11-2 and TRBJ2-7; TRBD2 matches at 14 bases. This CDR3 has 16 amino acids. Germline CDR1 is SGHAT and CDR2 is FQNNGV. With 5 bases clipped from V and 4 bases from J, the junction kept 7 bases outside the gene matches. CDR3 region: CASSPRGLAGGYEQYF. DNA for the CDR3: TGTGCCAGCAGCCCCCGAGGACTAGCGGGAGGTTACGAGCAGTACTTC. The whole variable domain, filled in from reference TRBV11-2 and TRBJ2-7, reads EAGVAQSPRYKIIEKRQSVAFWCNPISGHATLYWYQQILGQGPKLLIQFQNNGVVDDSQLPKDRFSAERLKGVDSTLKIQPAKLEDSAVYLCASSPRGLAGGYEQYFGPGTRLTVT.

The chain has TRBV7-2 and TRBJ1-5, with TRBD1 matching 8 bases. The junction had 7 bases not matched to a gene; V was cut back by 5 bases and J by 10 bases. This CDR3 has 13 residues. From germline, CDR1 is SGHTA and CDR2 FQGNSA. Written as DNA, the CDR3 is TGTGCCAGCAGCCCCGTTACAGGGGGTCCCCAGCATTTT. It translates to CASSPVTGGPQHF.

V and J are TRBV11-1 and TRBJ2-5; D is ambiguous. The CDR3 runs 12 residues. V was clipped by 4 bases and J by 1 base, with 4 bases between them. CDR1 and CDR2 (germline): SGHAT, FQDESV (reference sequence). In nucleotides, the CDR3 is TGTGCCAGCAGCTACACCCAAGAGACCCAGTACTTC. Its protein product is CASSYTQETQYF.

The chain carries TRBV2 and TRBJ1-6; tentatively, D is TRBD1 (6 bases). With 7 bases removed from V and 13 bases from J, the gap between germline ends came to 17 bases. Germline CDR1 SNHLY, CDR2 FYNNEI. CDR3 size: 13 residues. The CDR3, as DNA: TGTGCCAGCAACGTAGGACAGTGGGTGCCCCTCCACTTT. This sequence encodes CASNVGQWVPLHF.

This clone has just one count. The V and J genes are TRBV12-5 and TRBJ2-1, with a weak D call TRBD1 (5 bases). This CDR3 is built from 14 residues. Germline V gene sequence: CDR1 LGHNT, CDR2 FRNRAP. V was clipped by 6 bases and J by 2 bases, with 11 bases between them. The CDR3 DNA is TGTGCTAGTGGAGAATGGGGCGCCTACAATGAGCAGTTCTTC. Its translation is CASGEWGAYNEQFF.

For the CDR3, the DNA is TGTGCCAGCAGCTCCGACGATGAGACACACACAGATACGCAGTATTTT. Translating gives CASSSDDETHTDTQYF. V gene TRBV9 combines with J gene TRBJ2-3; D remains ambiguous. V was trimmed by 4 bases and J by 2 bases, leaving 17 bases between them. Germline assignment: CDR1 SGDLS and CDR2 YYNGEE. This CDR3 spans 16 amino acids.

In DNA, the CDR3 is TGTGCCAGCAGCCAAGATCAGGGTGCGGACATTCAGTACTTC. Translated: CASSQDQGADIQYF. The chain links TRBV4-2 to TRBJ2-4; D perhaps matches TRBD1 (5 bases). Per germline, CDR1 LGHNA and CDR2 YNFKEQ. V was trimmed by 0 bases and J by 8 bases, leaving 11 bases between them. CDR3 length: 14 residues.

The gene calls are TRBV28 and TRBJ2-1; 8 bases line up with TRBD2. V gave up 6 bases and J gave up 2 bases; unmatched junction bases: 6. The CDR3 loop spans 15 amino acids. Germline V gene data show CDR1 as MDHEN and CDR2 as SYDVKM. CDR3 in DNA: TGTGCCAGCAGCTTCCCGGGACTAGCCTACAATGAGCAGTTCTTC. Residues: CASSFPGLAYNEQFF.

In nucleotides, the CDR3 is TGTGCTTTGGGGGCGGGAGCCTACAATGAGCAGTTCTTC. Amino acids: CALGAGAYNEQFF. This chain uses TRBV30 with TRBJ2-1; TRBD2 is a possible D gene (7 bases). The V gene's germline CDR1 is GTSNPN and CDR2 SVGIG (reference sequence). CDR3 length: 13 amino acids. Using reference TRBV30 and TRBJ2-1 for the parts outside the CDR3, the full variable domain is SQTIHQWPATLVQPVGSPLSLECTVEGTSNPNLYWYRQAAGRGLQLLFYSVGIGQISSEVPQNLSASRPQDRQFILSSKKLLLSDSGFYLCALGAGAYNEQFFGPGTRLTVL.